The 2 T cell receptor beta chains below were found in one sample sequenced in a study of response to subunit inactivated influenza vaccine. In TCRdb, the RT-PCR reads were re-called with MiXCR into one record per CDR3 protein. The sample lists about 650,000 distinct CDR3 sequences; 13% to 15% were seen once. The sample was PBMCs from blood, taken 14 to 15 days before vaccination. The receptor set was obtained from a middle-aged man who received an inactivated influenza vaccine.

The table lists this clonotype with many counts. The chain is built from TRBV4-3 and TRBJ2-2, with a tentative D call TRBD1 (5 bases). V dropped 0 bases and J dropped 6 bases, with 8 bases sitting between them. Germline-derived CDR1 and CDR2 are LGHNA and YSLEER. There are 14 residues in the CDR3. CDR3 sequence (DNA): TGCGCCAGCAGCCAAGATCAGGGCCCCGGGGAGCTGTTTTTT. This encodes CASSQDQGPGELFF.

The sample holds a few counts of this clonotype. The rearrangement joins TRBV6-2 or TRBV6-3 to TRBJ2-7, with TRBD2 identical over 12 bases. In germline, CDR1 is MNHEY, CDR2 SVGEGT. Trimming at V came to 6 bases and at J to 2 bases, leaving 11 bases not matched to a gene. The CDR3 consists of 17 residues. Here the CDR3 reads CASRYRTSGMFPYEQYF. The CDR3 DNA reads as TGTGCCAGCAGATACAGGACTAGCGGGATGTTCCCCTACGAGCAGTACTTC.